This T cell receptor beta chain was identified in a study of blood T cell repertoires in COVID-19 (dated by TCRdb to the early 2020s). In the study overall: Samples from collaborators originated in the United States, Italy and Spain and spanned both the acute and convalescent phases of COVID-19. The material from the prospective study consisted of cDNA or gDNA derived from T cells, B-cell-depleted T cells, or PBMCs. The dataset comprised deeply sampled blood TCRbeta repertoires from subjects exposed to, actively infected with, or recovered from COVID-19. The repertoires were released in a freely available public database intended as a resource for research on the immune response to SARS-CoV-2. Samples came from the ongoing ImmuneRACE study (first 160 participants) plus 1,254 subjects from 6 global collaborators. The sample metadata nearly always contained a de-identified subject ID, COVID-19 status, age in years and sex. Where HLA class I and class II types were available, the types were taken from metadata supplied by the sample provider, not from assay-based typing. The paper as a whole reports these results and caveats: The amount of clinical and demographic metadata varied by source and participant and was provided uncurated.

This clone has a handful of counts. What this receptor recognizes is not known. The record has no base qualities; no much larger clone is one base away. Participants in the prospective study were aged about 18 to 89 years, lived in 24 United States geographic areas, and enrolled through a virtual design. In the prospective study, cohorts were assigned on the basis of participant-reported clinical history obtained from a screening survey and a study questionnaire. ImmuneRACE Cohort 3 recovered participants were defined by two consecutive negative NP/OP PCR tests, healthcare professional clearance, or symptom resolution. In the prospective study, mobile phlebotomists collected whole blood, serum and a nasopharyngeal or oropharyngeal swab from each participant. Over an approximately 2-month period, participants in the prospective study had the option of providing additional blood draws and questionnaires. Blood samples from the prospective study were shipped frozen or at room temperature prior to DNA extraction.

TCRbeta CDR3 regions were amplified from genomic DNA by means of the immunoSEQ Assay, a bias-controlled multiplex PCR. Turning to the authors' computational methods: The number of nucleated cells in each sample was estimated by amplification of reference gene primers within the assay. Sequence reads were collapsed and filtered to measure the absolute abundance of every unique TCRbeta CDR3 rearrangement. For each sample, productive Simpson clonality was calculated as the square root of Simpson's diversity index over productive rearrangements. In TCRdb, the immuneACCESS table is reduced to in-frame sequences with V and J assigned. These tables do not hold every clone; where another copy was compared, an unresolved V gene accounts for under half, and the others remain unexplained. Clone size and V and J calls were adopted from that table, with D and trimming inferred from the DNA. The sample has hundreds of thousands of clones on record, roughly 89% of them singletons. The ten largest clones capture roughly a tenth of the sample.

From a lookup of the germline V gene (reference sequence), CDR1 and CDR2 are SEHNR and FQNEAQ. Ends trimmed: V by 5 bases, J by 6 bases; bases unmatched to a gene: 15. The CDR3 numbers 16 residues from cysteine through phenylalanine. The sequence is cut down to CDR3 DNA, 48 bases in frame from base 1. The V and J segments used are TRBV7-9 and TRBJ1-2; TRBD1 agrees with 7 junctional bases. The material sequenced was PBMCs or T cells enriched from blood (not recorded which). The clonotype originates from a woman in her twenties or thirties who had recovered from COVID-19. The CDR3 protein: CASSLTGDPLTDGYTF. The DNA sequence is TGTGCCAGCAGCCTAACAGGGGACCCCCTTACGGATGGCTACACCTTC.